Listed below are T cell receptor beta chains from one sample, sequenced in a study of technical replicates of blood from a handful of donors. Data came from immunoSEQ multiplex PCR; TCRdb stores just in-frame clones and leaves some out. The sample includes fewer than 75,000 clones, 88% seen only once; the top ten take around 5%. Input material: PBMCs. These receptors were obtained from a human donor in good health. Some clones in this sample may be carry-over from other donors' samples. Both conserved end residues are trimmed from each CDR3.

v_gene: TRBV7-3
CDR3aa: ASSFSLNEQF

v_gene: TRBV7-3
CDR3aa: ASSFLPSGSGYEQY

v_gene: TRBV29-1
CDR3aa: SVERLAVNEQF

v_gene: TRBV27
CDR3aa: ASRAMTEINSPLH

v_gene: TRBV4-2
CDR3aa: ASSQDLDQGAGNTIY

v_gene: TRBV9
CDR3aa: ASSVDQRGTGELF

v_gene: TRBV4-2
CDR3aa: ASSHREGGDEQF

v_gene: TRBV27
CDR3aa: ASSLASAPLH

v_gene: TRBV30
CDR3aa: ASGLSTDTQY

v_gene: TRBV19
CDR3aa: ASSPGLAGGVGSYNEQF

v_gene: TRBV7-2
CDR3aa: ASSLAGQGPYGYT

v_gene: TRBV7-6
CDR3aa: ASSITSGGGFTDTQY

v_gene: TRBV18
CDR3aa: ASSPAGAAGNTIY

v_gene: TRBV15
CDR3aa: ATSTIGLAGGDTQY